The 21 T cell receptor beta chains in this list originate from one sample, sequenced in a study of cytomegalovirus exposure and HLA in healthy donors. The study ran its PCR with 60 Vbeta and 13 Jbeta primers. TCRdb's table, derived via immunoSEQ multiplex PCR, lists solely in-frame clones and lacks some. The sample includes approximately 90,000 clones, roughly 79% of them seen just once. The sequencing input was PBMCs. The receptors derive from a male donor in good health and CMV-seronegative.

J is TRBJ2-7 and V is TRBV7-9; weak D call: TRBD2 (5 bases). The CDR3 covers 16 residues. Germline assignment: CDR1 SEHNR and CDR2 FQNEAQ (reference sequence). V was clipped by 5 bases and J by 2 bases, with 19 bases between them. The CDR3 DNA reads TGTGCCAGCAGCGGACGGGGAAGGCTCCCACCCTACGAGCAGTACTTC. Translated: CASSGRGRLPPYEQYF. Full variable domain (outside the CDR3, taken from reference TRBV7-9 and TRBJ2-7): DTGVSQNPRHKITKRGQNVTFRCDPISEHNRLYWYRQTLGQGPEFLTYFQNEAQLEKSRLLSDRFSAERPKGSFSTLEIQRTEQGDSAMYLCASSGRGRLPPYEQYFGPGTRLTVT.

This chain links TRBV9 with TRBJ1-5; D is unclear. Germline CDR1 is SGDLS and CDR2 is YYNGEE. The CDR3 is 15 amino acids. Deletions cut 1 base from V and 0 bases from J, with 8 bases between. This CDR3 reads CASSVSGSSNQPQHF. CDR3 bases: TGTGCCAGCAGCGTATCGGGGAGTAGCAATCAGCCCCAGCATTTT.

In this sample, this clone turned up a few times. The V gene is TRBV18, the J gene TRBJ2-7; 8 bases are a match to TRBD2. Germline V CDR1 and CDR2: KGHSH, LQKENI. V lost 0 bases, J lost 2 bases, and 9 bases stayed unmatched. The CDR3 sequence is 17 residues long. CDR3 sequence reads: CASSPPRSGSATYEQYF. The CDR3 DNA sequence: TGTGCCAGCTCACCACCGAGGAGCGGGAGTGCTACCTACGAGCAGTACTTC.

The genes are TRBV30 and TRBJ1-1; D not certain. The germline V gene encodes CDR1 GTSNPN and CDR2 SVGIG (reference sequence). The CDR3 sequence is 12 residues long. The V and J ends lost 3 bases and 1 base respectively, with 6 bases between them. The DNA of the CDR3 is TGTGCCTGGAGCCAGTGGAACACTGAAGCTTTCTTT. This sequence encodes CAWSQWNTEAFF.

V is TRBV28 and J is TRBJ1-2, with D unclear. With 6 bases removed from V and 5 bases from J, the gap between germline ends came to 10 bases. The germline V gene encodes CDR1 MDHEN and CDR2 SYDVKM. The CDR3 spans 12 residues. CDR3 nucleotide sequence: TGTGCCAGCAGGGGAGTTATTTATGGCTACACCTTC. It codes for CASRGVIYGYTF.

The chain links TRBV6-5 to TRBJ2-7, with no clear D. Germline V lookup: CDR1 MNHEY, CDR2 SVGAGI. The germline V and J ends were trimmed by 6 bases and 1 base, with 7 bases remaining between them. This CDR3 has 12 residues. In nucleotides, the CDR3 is TGTGCCAGCAGACAGAGTTCCTACGAGCAGTACTTC. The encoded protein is CASRQSSYEQYF.

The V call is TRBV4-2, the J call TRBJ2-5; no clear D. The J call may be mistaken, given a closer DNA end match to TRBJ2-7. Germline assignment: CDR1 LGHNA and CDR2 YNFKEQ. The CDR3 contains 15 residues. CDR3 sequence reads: CASSQDVRNSYEQYF. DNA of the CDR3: TGTGCCAGCAGCCAAGATGTCCGAAATTCCTACGAGCAGTACTTC.

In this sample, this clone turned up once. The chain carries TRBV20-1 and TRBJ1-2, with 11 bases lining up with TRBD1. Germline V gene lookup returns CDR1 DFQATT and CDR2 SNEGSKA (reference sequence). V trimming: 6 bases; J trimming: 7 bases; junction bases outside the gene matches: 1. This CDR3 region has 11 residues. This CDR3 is CSAGTGGGYTF. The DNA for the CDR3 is TGCAGTGCCGGGACAGGGGGTGGCTACACCTTC.

For the CDR3, the DNA is TGTGCCAGTAGTCACCGGGAGAATACCGGGGAGCTGTTTTTT. Its translation is CASSHRENTGELFF. J is TRBJ2-2 and V is TRBV19; tentative D call: TRBD2 (6 bases). The germline CDR1 and CDR2 sequences are LNHDA and SQIVND (reference sequence). Trimming pared 5 bases from V and 5 bases from J, leaving 12 bases between. The CDR3 is 14 amino acids.

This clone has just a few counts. The CDR3 nucleotides read TGTGCCAGCAGCTTGGACAGGGCTTACAATGAGCAGTTCTTC. Its translation: CASSLDRAYNEQFF. J is TRBJ2-1 and V is TRBV7-7, with TRBD1 identical over 8 bases. V dropped 3 bases and J dropped 4; count of bases not matched to a gene: 2. The CDR3 is 14 amino acids. In germline, CDR1 is SSHAT, CDR2 FNYEAQ (reference sequence).

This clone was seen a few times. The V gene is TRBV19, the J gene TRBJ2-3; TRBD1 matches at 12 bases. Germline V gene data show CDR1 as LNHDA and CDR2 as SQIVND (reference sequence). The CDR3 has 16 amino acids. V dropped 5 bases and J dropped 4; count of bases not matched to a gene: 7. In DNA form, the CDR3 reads TGTGCCAGTAGTTCCCCGGGGACAGGGGGCGCAGATACGCAGTATTTT. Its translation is CASSSPGTGGADTQYF.

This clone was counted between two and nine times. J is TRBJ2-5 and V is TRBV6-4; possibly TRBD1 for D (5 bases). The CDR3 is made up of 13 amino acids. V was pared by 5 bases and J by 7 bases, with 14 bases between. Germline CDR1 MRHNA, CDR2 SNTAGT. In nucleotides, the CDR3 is TGTGCCAGCAGTTCCGACTGGGGCGGGACCCAGTACTTC. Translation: CASSSDWGGTQYF.

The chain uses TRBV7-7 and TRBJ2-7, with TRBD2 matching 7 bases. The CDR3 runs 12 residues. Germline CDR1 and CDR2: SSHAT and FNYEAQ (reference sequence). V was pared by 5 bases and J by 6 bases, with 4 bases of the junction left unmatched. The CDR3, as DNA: TGTGCCAGCAGCCCGGGAGGTCTCGAGCAGTACTTC. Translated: CASSPGGLEQYF.

The DNA of the CDR3 is TGTGCCAGCAGTGCCGGGACTAGCGGGGGCAATGAGCAGTTCTTC. Protein sequence: CASSAGTSGGNEQFF. The chain couples TRBV2 to TRBJ2-1; 14 bases are a match to TRBD2. This CDR3 spans 15 amino acids. Germline V CDR1 and CDR2: SNHLY, FYNNEI. Trimming cost V 4 bases and J 6 bases; bases outside gene matches: 2.

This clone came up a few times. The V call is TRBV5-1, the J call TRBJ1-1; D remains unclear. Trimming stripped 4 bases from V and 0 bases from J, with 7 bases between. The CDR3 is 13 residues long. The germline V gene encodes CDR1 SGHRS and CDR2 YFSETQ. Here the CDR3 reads CASSKELNTEAFF. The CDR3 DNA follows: TGCGCCAGCAGCAAGGAGTTGAACACTGAAGCTTTCTTT.

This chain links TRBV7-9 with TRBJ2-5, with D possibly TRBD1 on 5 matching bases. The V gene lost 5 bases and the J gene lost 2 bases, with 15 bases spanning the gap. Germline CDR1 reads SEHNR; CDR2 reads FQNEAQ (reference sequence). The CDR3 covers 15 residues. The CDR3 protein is CASSAGLGNQETQYF. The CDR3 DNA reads TGTGCCAGCAGCGCAGGGTTGGGTAATCAAGAGACCCAGTACTTC.

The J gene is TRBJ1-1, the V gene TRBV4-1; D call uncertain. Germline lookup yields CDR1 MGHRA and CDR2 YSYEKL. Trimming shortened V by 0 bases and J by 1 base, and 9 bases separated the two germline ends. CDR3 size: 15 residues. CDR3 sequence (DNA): TGCGCCAGCAGCCAAGATTCACAGCCGAACACTGAAGCTTTCTTT. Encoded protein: CASSQDSQPNTEAFF.

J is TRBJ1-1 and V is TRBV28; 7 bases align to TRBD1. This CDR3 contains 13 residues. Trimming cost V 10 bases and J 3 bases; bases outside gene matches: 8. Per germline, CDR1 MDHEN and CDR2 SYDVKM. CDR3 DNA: TGTGCCATCAGACAGGGTTGGGACACTGAAGCTTTCTTT. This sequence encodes CAIRQGWDTEAFF.

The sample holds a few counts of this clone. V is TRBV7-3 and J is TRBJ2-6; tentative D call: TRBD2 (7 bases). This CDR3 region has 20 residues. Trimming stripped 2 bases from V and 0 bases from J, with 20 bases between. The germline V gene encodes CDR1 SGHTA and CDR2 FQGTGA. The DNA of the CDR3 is TGTGCCAGCAGCTTACTTGGGGGGGGCAGTAGCTCCTCTGGGGCCAACGTCCTGACTTTC. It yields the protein CASSLLGGGSSSSGANVLTF.

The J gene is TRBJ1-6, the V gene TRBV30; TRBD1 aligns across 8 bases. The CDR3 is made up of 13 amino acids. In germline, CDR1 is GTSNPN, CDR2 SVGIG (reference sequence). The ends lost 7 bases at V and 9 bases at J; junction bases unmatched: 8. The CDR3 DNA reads TGTGCCTTTTCCAGGGGGCACGGTTCACCCCTCCACTTT. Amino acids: CAFSRGHGSPLHF.

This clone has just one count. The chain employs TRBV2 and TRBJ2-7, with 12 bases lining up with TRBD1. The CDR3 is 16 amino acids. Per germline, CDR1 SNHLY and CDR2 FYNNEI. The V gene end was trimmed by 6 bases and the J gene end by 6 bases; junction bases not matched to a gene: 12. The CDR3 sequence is CASSREGQGAISEQYF. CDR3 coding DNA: TGTGCCAGCAGCAGAGAGGGACAGGGGGCGATCTCCGAGCAGTACTTC.